This T cell receptor beta chain was sequenced during a study of blood T cell repertoires in COVID-19. CDR1 and CDR2 from the germline V gene are SQVTM and ANQGSEA. The CDR3 consists of 13 residues. Unmatched junction bases numbered 3, after V lost 4 bases and J lost 5 bases. The data were produced by immunoSEQ multiplex PCR, yet TCRdb's version contains in-frame clones alone and is incomplete. Among 150,000 to 200,000 clones, 86% were seen once, and the ten largest hold 10% to 11%. V gene TRBV29-1 combines with J gene TRBJ2-1; TRBD1 agrees at 9 bases. This clonotype was obtained from an older woman with COVID-19, enrolled during active disease. The sequenced material came from peripheral blood. The CDR3: CSVGGQGNNEQFF. The CDR3, as DNA: TGCAGCGTTGGGGGACAGGGTAACAATGAGCAGTTCTTC.